The rows below give T cell receptor beta chains drawn from one sample of a study of cytomegalovirus exposure and HLA in healthy donors. Produced via immunoSEQ multiplex PCR; TCRdb's table is partial and in-frame only. The data show more than 110,000 clones, roughly 88% seen once. Material for sequencing was PBMCs. The source is a woman under 30 in good health and CMV-seropositive. The CDR3 runs from the conserved cysteine through the conserved F or W. D genes are given only for firm matches.

TRBJ1-2 TRBD1 14 TRBV27 CASRATGVNYGYTF
TRBJ1-2 TRBD1 15 TRBV7-3 CASSFPGQGIYGYTF
TRBJ2-1 . 13 TRBV6-5 CASQEAPYNEQFF
TRBJ2-1 . 15 TRBV14 CASSPPGKRYDEQFF
TRBJ2-1 . 12 TRBV19 CASCEDYNEQFF
TRBJ2-5 . 15 TRBV10-1 CASSDPMERPETQYF
TRBJ1-5 . 15 TRBV7-2 CASSLDGQINQPQHF
TRBJ1-1 . 13 TRBV7-6 CASSLNGRGEAFF
TRBJ2-2 TRBD2 19 TRBV28 CASSYGLGLAGPNTGELFF
TRBJ2-1 TRBD2 15 TRBV5-4 CASSLAAKANNEQFF
TRBJ1-3 TRBD1 15 TRBV4-2 CASSDRGNSGNTIYF
TRBJ1-5 . 15 TRBV6-1 CASSEGAGGSWPQHF
TRBJ1-2 . 10 TRBV20-1 CSARNRSYTF
TRBJ2-3 . 13 TRBV2 CARIRGSTDTQYF
TRBJ1-5 . 15 TRBV5-1 CASSRGGIANQPQHF
TRBJ2-1 TRBD2 15 TRBV9 CASSVVASGRNEQFF
TRBJ2-1 . 14 TRBV19 CASSMRVAYNEQFF
TRBJ1-6 TRBD1 15 TRBV7-9 CASSLSGTAGVTLHF